The sequence of this TCR beta chain was determined in a study of blood T cell repertoires in COVID-19. Study as a whole: Samples taken during acute and convalescent COVID-19 were collected in the United States, Italy and Spain. PBMCs, B-cell-depleted T cells, or T cells provided the cDNA or gDNA that made up the material.

Per the study methods: Reference gene primers were amplified, and this amplification served to estimate nucleated cell counts. Clones were read by immunoSEQ multiplex PCR, and TCRdb kept only the in-frame ones, dropping some. V and J calls and clone size follow that table, whereas D and trimming were derived from the DNA. The sample lists 97,000 or so clones, 82% seen once, with under 20% in the top ten. V was cut by 0 bases and J by 7 bases, with 16 bases left in between. CDR1 and CDR2 from the germline V gene are MNHEY and SMNVEV (reference sequence). The CDR3 is 16 residues long. The gene calls are TRBV27 and TRBJ1-5, with a tentative D call TRBD1 (5 bases). Sequencing input: peripheral blood. The sequence came from a man older than 75 with acute or convalescent COVID-19. CDR3 bases: TGTGCCAGCAGTTTATCGGGCTCGCCGAAGGGGCAGCCCCAGCATTTT. This sequence encodes CASSLSGSPKGQPQHF.